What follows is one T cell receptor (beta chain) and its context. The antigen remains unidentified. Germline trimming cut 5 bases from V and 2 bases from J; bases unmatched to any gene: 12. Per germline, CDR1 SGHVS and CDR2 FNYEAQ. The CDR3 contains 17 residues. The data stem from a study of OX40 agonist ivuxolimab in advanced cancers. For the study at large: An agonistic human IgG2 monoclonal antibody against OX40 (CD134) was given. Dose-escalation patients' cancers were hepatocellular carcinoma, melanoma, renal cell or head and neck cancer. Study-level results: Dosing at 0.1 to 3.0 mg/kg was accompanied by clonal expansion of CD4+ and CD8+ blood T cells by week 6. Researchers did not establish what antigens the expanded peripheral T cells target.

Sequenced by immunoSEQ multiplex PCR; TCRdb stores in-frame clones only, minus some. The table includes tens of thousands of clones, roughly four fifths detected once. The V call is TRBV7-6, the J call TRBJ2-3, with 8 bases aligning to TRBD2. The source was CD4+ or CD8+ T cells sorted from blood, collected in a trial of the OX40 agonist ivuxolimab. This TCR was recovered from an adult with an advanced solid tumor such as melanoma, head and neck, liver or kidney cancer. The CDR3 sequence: CASSPRGSGGFTDTQYF. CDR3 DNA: TGTGCCAGCAGCCCTCGGGGCAGCGGGGGCTTCACAGATACGCAGTATTTT.